The entry that follows covers one T cell receptor beta chain sequence. The antigen remains unidentified. The sample comes from a study of blood T cells in healthy people across ages. On the study more broadly: Capture by template switching was about one barcoded beta molecule per two T cells. Findings and caveats of the study: The lack of PBMC sorting stopped any conclusive naive versus antigen-experienced comparison. Among long-lived donors, naive CD4+ cells were more numerous and diversity higher than in aged donors. TCR beta diversity per million T cells fell roughly linearly with age.

Then a second PCR, running about 7 to 11 cycles, was carried out with a sample-barcoded 5' primer and a J-beta primer mix. From the 5' RACE reads, TCRdb called clonotypes with MiXCR, one entry per CDR3 protein. The sample gives hundreds of thousands of distinct CDR3 sequences, about 48% of which show up once; around 15% is in the top ten. This CDR3 is 18 amino acids long. In germline, CDR1 is MNHEY, CDR2 SVGEGT. The V end was cut by 9 bases, the J end by 2 bases, with 26 bases between. The V and J genes are TRBV6-2 or TRBV6-3 and TRBJ1-5, with a tentative D call TRBD1 (5 bases). This clonotype was sampled from a man in his thirties or forties in good health. Sequences were obtained from blood. This CDR3 reads CASSRGGRGGGGNQPQHF. For the CDR3, the DNA is TGTGCCAGTAGTCGGGGCGGGCGTGGAGGTGGGGGCAATCAGCCCCAGCATTTT.